Ten or more counts support the clone carrying this T cell receptor (beta chain). Its antigen is currently unknown. Indicated time point: persistent/refractory GD, antithyroid drugs over 5 years with positive TRAb. PBMC-derived RNA was used for the TCR library. Patient provenance is recorded as an endocrinology department in Xi'an, China. Libraries of TCR beta came from iRepertoire HTBI primers plus Arm-PCR of CDR3 regions. TCRdb re-called the multiplex PCR reads with MiXCR, one entry per CDR3 protein. The repertoire holds fewer than 400,000 distinct CDR3 sequences, with about 20% as singletons. These data come from a study of regulatory T cells in long-lasting Graves disease. Study-wide results and caveats: Persistent disease was characterized by preferential usage of TRBV28, TRBJ1-2 and TRBJ2-5. The persistent group shared some 2,700 public clonotypes, more than the 966 shared by new patients.

This CDR3 has 17 residues. Germline lookup yields CDR1 SGHTA and CDR2 FQGNSA. V was trimmed by 0 bases and J by 5 bases, leaving 19 bases between them. The J gene is TRBJ1-1, the V gene TRBV7-2; a weak D match, TRBD1 (6 bases). This clonotype was sampled from a female donor with Graves disease. Sequences were derived from peripheral blood mononuclear cells (PBMCs), sampled when the disease was refractory, from a patient treated with antithyroid drugs. This chain's CDR3 is CASSLALIGGAGTEAFF. CDR3 in DNA: TGTGCCAGCAGCTTAGCGCTAATTGGGGGGGCTGGGACTGAAGCTTTCTTT. The variable domain in full, with the rest retrieved from reference TRBV7-2 and TRBJ1-1, is GAGVSQSPSNKVTEKGKDVELRCDPISGHTALYWYRQSLGQGLEFLIYFQGNSAPDKSGLPSDRFSAERTGGSVSTLTIQRTQQEDSAVYLCASSLALIGGAGTEAFFGQGTRLTVV.